This is a list of T cell receptor beta chains from one sample in a study of cytomegalovirus exposure and HLA in healthy donors. Sequencing was performed with immunoSEQ multiplex PCR; in TCRdb, only in-frame clones are kept and a portion is missing. The sample consists of tens of thousands of clones, around 77% of them appearing once. Sequencing input: PBMCs. The receptors derive from a woman in her 30s in good health and CMV-seropositive. Both conserved end residues are part of each CDR3. The D gene is left open where the match is weak. The size of a clone is reported for some rows only, either as once, few or many, or as a class for expanded clones.

J gene,clone size,D gene,V gene,CDR3 protein,CDR3 DNA
TRBJ2-1,few,TRBD2,TRBV7-9,CASSLAPGLAGAYNEQFF,TGTGCCAGCAGCTTAGCGCCGGGACTAGCGGGAGCCTACAATGAGCAGTTCTTC
TRBJ2-7,.,.,TRBV30,CAWSLWNRLGVYEQYF,TGTGCCTGGAGTCTTTGGAACCGCCTAGGGGTCTACGAGCAGTACTTC
TRBJ1-1,.,.,TRBV10-3,CAIRDSMNTEAFF,TGTGCCATCAGGGACAGTATGAACACTGAAGCTTTCTTT
TRBJ1-5,.,.,TRBV18,CASSLTGLGNQPQHF,TGTGCCAGCTCACTAACAGGTTTGGGCAATCAGCCCCAGCATTTT
TRBJ2-7,.,.,TRBV6-4,CASSAPTYEQYF,TGTGCCAGCAGTGCCCCTACCTACGAGCAGTACTTC
TRBJ2-3,.,TRBD2,TRBV11-3,CASSLGLAGTTDTQYF,TGTGCCAGCAGCTTAGGACTAGCGGGAACCACAGATACGCAGTATTTT
TRBJ1-2,.,TRBD1,TRBV19,CASNPGQNYGYTF,TGTGCCAGTAACCCGGGACAGAACTATGGCTACACCTTC
TRBJ2-5,.,TRBD2,TRBV4-2,CASSQDPGTGGETQYF,TGTGCCAGCAGCCAAGATCCTGGGACGGGGGGGGAGACCCAGTACTTC
TRBJ1-5,.,.,TRBV6-5,CASSTTGGPQHF,TGTGCCAGCAGCACCACGGGGGGGCCCCAGCATTTT
TRBJ2-7,.,.,TRBV28,CASRLGGLGEQYF,TGTGCCAGCAGACTAGGTGGGTTAGGCGAGCAGTACTTC
TRBJ1-5,.,TRBD1,TRBV2,CASSERDRGNQPQHF,TGTGCCAGCAGTGAACGGGACAGGGGGAATCAGCCCCAGCATTTT
TRBJ2-5,few,TRBD2,TRBV11-2,CASSLVGPGTSGFQETQYF,TGTGCCAGCAGCTTAGTTGGACCGGGGACTAGCGGTTTCCAAGAGACCCAGTACTTC
TRBJ2-5,.,TRBD1,TRBV9,CASSAQGVQETQYF,TGTGCCAGCAGCGCCCAGGGGGTCCAAGAGACCCAGTACTTC
TRBJ1-3,.,.,TRBV7-9,CASSFPGGSGNTIYF,TGTGCCAGCAGCTTCCCAGGTGGCTCTGGAAACACCATATATTTT
TRBJ2-7,.,TRBD2,TRBV11-1,CASSSVAGGPLGEQYF,TGTGCCAGCAGCTCGGTGGCGGGAGGCCCGCTGGGCGAGCAGTACTTC
TRBJ2-5,.,.,TRBV5-1,CASSLATGTQETQYF,TGCGCCAGCAGCTTGGCTACTGGTACCCAAGAGACCCAGTACTTC
TRBJ2-7,.,.,TRBV6-5,CASSYTPTGSYEQYF,TGTGCCAGCAGTTACACCCCGACAGGCTCCTACGAGCAGTACTTC
TRBJ1-1,.,TRBD1,TRBV19,CASSQPGGIGTEAFF,TGTGCCAGTAGTCAGCCAGGGGGCATCGGAACTGAAGCTTTCTTT
TRBJ1-2,.,.,TRBV28,CATLPGTPNYGYTF,TGTGCCACCCTTCCCGGGACACCTAACTATGGCTACACCTTC
TRBJ2-2,once,.,TRBV11-3,CASTPGGVGTGELFF,TGTGCCAGCACCCCAGGAGGTGTGGGAACCGGGGAGCTGTTTTTT
TRBJ2-1,once,TRBD2,TRBV6-5,CASKLSSGSSNEQFF,TGTGCCAGCAAATTATCTAGCGGGAGTAGCAATGAGCAGTTCTTC
TRBJ2-6,once,.,TRBV2,CASTPNRGSGANVLTF,TGTGCCAGCACACCGAATAGGGGCTCTGGGGCCAACGTCCTGACTTTC
TRBJ1-2,.,TRBD1,TRBV13,CASSFGQGAFIYGYTF,TGTGCCAGCAGCTTCGGACAGGGGGCGTTTATCTATGGCTACACCTTC
TRBJ2-1,once,.,TRBV4-2,CASSHWVRGGGDEQFF,TGTGCCAGCAGCCATTGGGTGAGGGGGGGCGGGGATGAGCAGTTCTTC
TRBJ2-1,.,.,TRBV7-9,CASFRGEQFF,TGTGCCAGCTTTAGGGGGGAGCAGTTCTTC
TRBJ2-5,.,.,TRBV6-5,CASSYGQDGGTQYF,TGTGCCAGCAGTTATGGACAGGACGGGGGGACCCAGTACTTC
TRBJ2-1,.,.,TRBV19,CASSNQGVGEQFF,TGTGCCAGTAGTAACCAGGGCGTCGGTGAGCAGTTCTTC
TRBJ1-5,.,TRBD1,TRBV9,CASSAGTGRRNQPQHF,TGTGCCAGCAGCGCTGGGACAGGACGGCGCAATCAGCCCCAGCATTTT
TRBJ1-2,.,TRBD1,TRBV5-1,CASSPDRAHYGYPF,TGCGCCAGCAGCCCAGACAGGGCCCACTATGGCTACCCCTTC
TRBJ2-1,.,.,TRBV4-1,CASSQDVSEQFF,TGCGCCAGCAGCCAAGACGTATCTGAGCAGTTCTTC
TRBJ2-1,.,TRBD2,TRBV5-8,CASSSLLAPNEQFF,TGTGCCAGCAGCTCCTTACTAGCGCCCAATGAGCAGTTCTTC
TRBJ2-1,.,.,TRBV10-3,CASTGGSPYNEQFF,TGTGCCAGTACCGGGGGAAGCCCCTACAATGAGCAGTTCTTC
TRBJ1-1,few,.,TRBV19,CASSIIGENTEAFF,TGTGCCAGTAGTATAATAGGGGAGAACACTGAAGCTTTCTTT
TRBJ1-4,.,.,TRBV18,CASSPPEDEKLFF,TGTGCCAGCTCACCGCCTGAGGATGAAAAACTGTTTTTT
TRBJ1-2,.,TRBD1,TRBV5-1,CASSSGQGDPANYGYTF,TGCGCCAGCAGCTCGGGACAGGGGGACCCCGCTAACTATGGCTACACCTTC
TRBJ1-1,.,.,TRBV11-2,CASSLDEMWTEAFF,TGTGCCAGCAGCTTAGATGAGATGTGGACTGAAGCTTTCTTT
TRBJ2-7,.,TRBD1,TRBV19,CASSITGGIYEQYF,TGTGCCAGTAGTATTACAGGGGGCATCTACGAGCAGTACTTC
TRBJ1-1,.,.,TRBV28,CASSPQHLTEAFF,TGTGCCAGCAGTCCTCAACACCTCACTGAAGCTTTCTTT
TRBJ2-1,.,.,TRBV19,CASSILTRAHEQFF,TGTGCCAGTAGTATTCTAACCCGCGCCCATGAGCAGTTCTTC
TRBJ2-7,.,TRBD1,TRBV27,CASRRTGNFYEQYF,TGTGCCAGCAGGAGGACAGGGAATTTTTACGAGCAGTACTTC
TRBJ2-5,.,TRBD2,TRBV2,CASSRLTSGGFVETQYF,TGTGCCAGCAGTCGATTAACTAGCGGGGGCTTTGTTGAGACCCAGTACTTC
TRBJ2-7,.,TRBD2,TRBV9,CASSVGTGGPNEQYF,TGTGCCAGCAGCGTAGGAACGGGAGGGCCCAACGAGCAGTACTTC
TRBJ2-7,.,TRBD2,TRBV10-2,CASSELAGENEQYF,TGCGCCAGCAGTGAGCTAGCGGGAGAAAACGAGCAGTACTTC
TRBJ2-3,.,TRBD2,TRBV15,CATSRGMAGGQGDTQYF,TGTGCCACCAGCAGAGGGATGGCGGGGGGGCAGGGAGATACGCAGTATTTT